These 21 T cell receptor beta chains originate from one sample sequenced in a study of blood T cells in healthy people across ages. It was with a sample-barcoded 5' primer and a J-beta primer mix that a second PCR of roughly 7 to 12 cycles was run. TCRdb itself ran the 5' RACE reads through MiXCR, one entry per CDR3 protein. The data show roughly 1 million distinct CDR3 sequences, under 30% seen once. Another study also made use of these data, one on T cells of mothers and their children.

The source material was blood. Source of these receptors: a girl aged 2 to 10 in good health.

The gene calls are TRBV5-8 and TRBJ2-4; D possibly corresponds to TRBD1 (5 bases). The ends were cut back, 9 bases at V and 8 bases at J, with 21 bases in the middle. Germline V gene lookup returns CDR1 SGHTS and CDR2 YDEGEE. This CDR3 has 14 amino acids. The CDR3 DNA follows: TGTGCCACTAGAATATCAGGGATTTATGACATTCAGTACTTC. The encoded protein is CATRISGIYDIQYF.

This clonotype was counted only a few times. The chain is built from TRBV29-1 and TRBJ1-4; TRBD1 is a possible D gene (5 bases). CDR1 SQVTM and CDR2 ANQGSEA come from the germline V gene. The CDR3 extends over 13 amino acids. Trimming cost V 2 bases and J 8 bases, with 12 bases left between them. In DNA, the CDR3 is TGCAGCGTTGAAAGGCGGGGCGAGGAAAAACTGTTTTTT. It translates to CSVERRGEEKLFF.

The V call is TRBV20-1, the J call TRBJ2-7; a weak D match, TRBD1 (6 bases). This CDR3 has 16 residues. Trimming removed 0 bases at V and 3 bases at J, with 18 bases between. CDR1 DFQATT and CDR2 SNEGSKA come from the germline V gene (reference sequence). The CDR3 DNA sequence: TGCAGTGCTAGAGATCGGGTTGGGACAACCTACTACGAGCAGTACTTC. Amino acids: CSARDRVGTTYYEQYF.

In the case of this clonotype: The junction differs from germline at one of its ends, possibly a read error. The V and J genes are TRBV29-1 and TRBJ2-5; 10 nucleotides line up with TRBD2. This CDR3 contains 13 residues. Germline lookup yields CDR1 SQVTM and CDR2 ANQGSEA. CDR3 protein: CNVEGLAEETQYF. The CDR3 bases are TGTAACGTTGAAGGACTAGCGGAAGAGACCCAGTACTTC. Full variable domain (remainder filled in from reference TRBV29-1 and TRBJ2-5): SAVISQKPSRDICQRGTSLTIQCQVDSQVTMMFWYRQQPGQSLTLIATANQGSEATYESGFVIDKFPISRPNLTFSTLTVSNMSPEDSSIYLCNVEGLAEETQYFGPGTRLLVL.

V usage is TRBV5-6 and J usage is TRBJ2-5, with D possibly being TRBD1 or TRBD2 (5 bases each). CDR1 and CDR2 (germline): SGHDT, YYEEEE. The CDR3 has 14 amino acids. The V and J ends lost 4 bases and 9 bases respectively, with 19 bases between them. The CDR3 sequence is CASSAALDSGPQYF. The CDR3 region has the DNA TGTGCCAGCAGCGCCGCCCTGGACTCGGGGCCCCAGTACTTC. The whole variable domain, remainder taken from reference TRBV5-6 and TRBJ2-5, is DAGVTQSPTHLIKTRGQQVTLRCSPKSGHDTVSWYQQALGQGPQFIFQYYEEEERQRGNFPDRFSGHQFPNYSSELNVNALLLGDSALYLCASSAALDSGPQYFGPGTRLLVL.

The V and J genes are TRBV12-3 or TRBV12-4 and TRBJ2-5, with 7 bases matching TRBD1. The CDR3 totals 12 residues. The J segment lost 3 bases and the V segment lost 6 bases, leaving 1 base of the junction unmatched. The CDR3 loop reads CASRTGKETQYF. The CDR3 nucleotides read TGTGCCAGCAGGACAGGGAAAGAGACCCAGTACTTC.

A few counts support this clonotype. J is TRBJ2-1 and V is TRBV7-2, with 13 positions matching TRBD2. This CDR3 is built from 16 residues. Germline V gene lookup returns CDR1 SGHTA and CDR2 FQGNSA. The trim removed 5 bases at V and 9 bases at J, leaving 10 bases unmatched. The CDR3 region has the DNA TGTGCCAGCAGCAGGGGGGGGACTAGCGGGAAGGTTGAGCAGTTCTTC. It specifies CASSRGGTSGKVEQFF.

This rearrangement joins TRBV20-1 to TRBJ2-5; no reliable D call. The better agreement between TRBJ2-7 and the DNA end casts doubt on the J call. CDR1 is DFQATT and CDR2 is SNEGSKA in the germline V gene (reference sequence). This CDR3 comprises 15 residues. The CDR3 region has the DNA TGCAGTGCTAGAGACGTCTCGGGCCTGCGACCCGAGCAGTACTTC. It yields the protein CSARDVSGLRPEQYF.

The sample holds a few counts of this clonotype. At one of its ends the junction is not consistent with the germline gene, which may arise from a read error. The chain employs TRBV7-2 and TRBJ2-3; 8 bases fit TRBD2. Per germline, CDR1 SGHTA and CDR2 FQGNSA. The CDR3 sequence is 15 residues long. The CDR3: CAGSRTSRSTDTQYF. The CDR3 DNA reads TGTGCCGGCAGCCGGACTAGCCGGTCGACAGATACGCAGTATTTT.

The J gene is TRBJ2-7, the V gene TRBV20-1, with a tentative D call TRBD2 (6 bases). V dropped 1 base and J dropped 2 bases, with 12 bases sitting between them. Germline CDR1 and CDR2: DFQATT and SNEGSKA (reference sequence). The CDR3 runs 14 residues. The CDR3: CSARVGTYPYEQYF. The CDR3 DNA is TGCAGTGCTAGAGTCGGGACTTACCCCTACGAGCAGTACTTC.

This clonotype appeared a few times. V and J are TRBV29-1 and TRBJ2-3; D remains ambiguous. This CDR3 is built from 14 residues. Trimming removed 3 bases from V and 6 bases from J, with 16 bases in between. From germline, CDR1 is SQVTM and CDR2 ANQGSEA. CDR3 sequence reads: CSVELSLLMDTQYF. CDR3 sequence (DNA): TGCAGCGTTGAGTTGTCACTTCTGATGGATACGCAGTATTTT.

This clonotype is a singleton in its sample. The chain joins TRBV15 to TRBJ1-2; TRBD1 aligns across 7 bases. Trimming took 0 bases from V and 6 from J; bases not matched to a gene: 7. This CDR3 comprises 15 residues. CDR1 LNHNV and CDR2 YYDKDF come from the germline V gene (reference sequence). The DNA for the CDR3 is TGTGCCACCAGCAGAGAGGGTGACAGGGTGAATGGCTACACCTTC. This gives the protein CATSREGDRVNGYTF. The whole variable domain, remainder taken from reference TRBV15 and TRBJ1-2, is DAMVIQNPRYQVTQFGKPVTLSCSQTLNHNVMYWYQQKSSQAPKLLFHYYDKDFNNEADTPDNFQSRRPNTSFCFLDIRSPGLGDTAMYLCATSREGDRVNGYTFGSGTRLTVV.

The chain has TRBV15 and TRBJ2-5; D possibly corresponds to TRBD2 (6 bases). Germline V gene lookup returns CDR1 LNHNV and CDR2 YYDKDF (reference sequence). The CDR3 spans 16 residues. Trimming stripped 5 bases from V and 6 bases from J, with 22 bases between. DNA for the CDR3: TGTGCCACCAGCGGAGGGTTGGGGGGAGAGAGAAAGACCCAGTACTTC. The encoded protein is CATSGGLGGERKTQYF.

In this sample, this clonotype turned up a few times. The chain uses TRBV20-1 and TRBJ2-5, with D maybe TRBD1 (5 bases). The J call is in doubt because the DNA end fits TRBJ2-7 better. CDR3 size: 11 residues. The germline CDR1 and CDR2 sequences are DFQATT and SNEGSKA (reference sequence). CDR3 amino acids: CSANRQYEQYF. Written as DNA, the CDR3 is TGCAGTGCAAATAGACAGTACGAGCAGTACTTC.

Comment on this clonotype: Here the CDR3 omits its conserved ending phenylalanine or tryptophan, so a read error is the likely source. The chain recombines TRBV12-3 or TRBV12-4 with TRBJ2-7; 9 nucleotides align to TRBD2. The CDR3 consists of 15 residues. V trimming: 5 bases; J trimming: 1 base; junction bases outside the gene matches: 6. The CDR3 is CASSPVGLASYEQYL. CDR3 DNA sequence: TGTGCCAGCAGTCCCGTGGGACTAGCATCCTACGAGCAGTACCTC.

The chain joins TRBV20-1 to TRBJ2-4, with TRBD2 identical over 12 bases. Germline V lookup: CDR1 DFQATT, CDR2 SNEGSKA (reference sequence). Trimming removed 4 bases from V and 7 bases from J; junction bases left unmatched: 11. The CDR3 covers 16 residues. The chain's CDR3 is CSATYFRTSGANIQYF. The CDR3 DNA reads as TGCAGTGCTACCTACTTTCGGACTAGCGGGGCTAACATTCAGTACTTC.

This sequence joins TRBV3-1 and TRBJ2-5; D gene ambiguous. The closer fit of TRBJ2-7 to the DNA end suggests the J call may be wrong. This CDR3 contains 13 residues. Germline-derived CDR1 and CDR2 are LGHDT and YNNKEL (reference sequence). CDR3 residues: CASSPSATYEQYF. CDR3 nucleotide sequence: TGTGCCAGCAGCCCCTCGGCTACCTACGAGCAGTACTTC.

This clonotype was seen a handful of times. The J gene is TRBJ2-7, the V gene TRBV9; tentatively, D is TRBD1 or TRBD2 (5 bases each). The germline V gene has CDR1 SGDLS and CDR2 YYNGEE. Trimming pared 0 bases from V and 6 bases from J, leaving 13 bases between. This CDR3 has 14 amino acids. The CDR3 loop reads CASSVGGASGEQYF. For the CDR3, the DNA is TGTGCCAGCAGCGTAGGAGGGGCCAGTGGCGAGCAGTACTTC.

The chain joins TRBV7-9 to TRBJ2-5; D may be TRBD1 (6 bases). The CDR3 sequence is 15 residues long. V shed 1 base and J shed 5 bases, with 14 bases lying between them. CDR1 is SEHNR and CDR2 is FQNEAQ in the germline V gene (reference sequence). The CDR3 DNA sequence: TGTGCCAGCAGCTTAGTCGGCAGGGGCAGGGAGACCCAGTACTTC. This codes for CASSLVGRGRETQYF.

This chain uses TRBV2 with TRBJ2-7; D gene unclear. Germline CDR1 SNHLY, CDR2 FYNNEI. Deletions cut 7 bases from V and 6 bases from J, with 13 bases between. The CDR3 length is 12 residues. CDR3 protein: CASNAGYIEQYF. DNA of the CDR3: TGTGCCAGCAATGCAGGTTACATCGAGCAGTACTTC.

This clonotype was recorded at least ten times. The J gene is TRBJ2-7, the V gene TRBV19; no reliable D call. V dropped 3 bases and J dropped 2 bases, with 8 bases sitting between them. Germline V gene lookup returns CDR1 LNHDA and CDR2 SQIVND (reference sequence). The length of the CDR3 is 13 residues. The CDR3 reads CASSMGQPYEQYF. The CDR3 DNA reads TGTGCCAGTAGTATGGGTCAGCCCTACGAGCAGTACTTC.